The source of this T cell receptor beta chain is a study of OX40 agonist ivuxolimab in advanced cancers. Method: immunoSEQ multiplex PCR; TCRdb's copy keeps in-frame clones and lacks some. The repertoire holds around 70,000 clones, over 75% seen once, with more than 0.5% in the top ten. Trimming removed 2 bases from V and 1 base from J, with 2 bases in between. CDR1 is ENHRY, CDR2 SYGVKD, per germline. The CDR3 is 13 residues long. The specimen was CD4+ or CD8+ T cells sorted from blood, collected in a trial of the OX40 agonist ivuxolimab. The origin of this receptor is an adult with an advanced solid tumor such as melanoma, head and neck, liver or kidney cancer. This chain links TRBV10-3 with TRBJ2-2; D call uncertain. DNA for the CDR3: TGTGCCATCAGTGAGGGGAACACCGGGGAGCTGTTTTTT. It codes for CAISEGNTGELFF.